The clone carrying this TCR beta chain was detected only a few times. Its antigen remains unidentified. For TCR beta, libraries came from quantitative 5'-RACE with molecular barcodes. MiXCR, applied by TCRdb to the 5' RACE reads, yields one record per CDR3 protein. The sample gives some 200,000 distinct CDR3 sequences, 10% to 15% of which show up once; 15% to 20% is in the top ten. V dropped 1 base and J dropped 4 bases, with 15 bases sitting between them. The CDR3 is 16 amino acids. Germline lookup yields CDR1 LGHDT and CDR2 YNNKEL (reference sequence). This record comes from a study of CD8 T cells in ankylosing spondylitis. Findings and limits, study-wide: Clones linked to the disease showed a CD8+ phenotype. They occurred at relatively low frequencies in peripheral blood. There was a TCR beta motif, made of eight highly homologous variants, that appeared characteristic of ankylosing spondylitis blood. Reported data indicate significant enrichment of disease-linked clones within matched ankylosing spondylitis synovial fluid.

The chain is built from TRBV3-1 and TRBJ2-3; D possibly corresponds to TRBD2 (5 bases). This clonotype was sampled from a male donor with ankylosing spondylitis or in good health (not recorded which). Material: blood, either unsorted or a sorted T cell fraction (not recorded which). The CDR3 nucleotides are TGTGCCAGCAGCCAAGCGGGCACGGCGGGTCCAGATACGCAGTATTTT. Translated: CASSQAGTAGPDTQYF.